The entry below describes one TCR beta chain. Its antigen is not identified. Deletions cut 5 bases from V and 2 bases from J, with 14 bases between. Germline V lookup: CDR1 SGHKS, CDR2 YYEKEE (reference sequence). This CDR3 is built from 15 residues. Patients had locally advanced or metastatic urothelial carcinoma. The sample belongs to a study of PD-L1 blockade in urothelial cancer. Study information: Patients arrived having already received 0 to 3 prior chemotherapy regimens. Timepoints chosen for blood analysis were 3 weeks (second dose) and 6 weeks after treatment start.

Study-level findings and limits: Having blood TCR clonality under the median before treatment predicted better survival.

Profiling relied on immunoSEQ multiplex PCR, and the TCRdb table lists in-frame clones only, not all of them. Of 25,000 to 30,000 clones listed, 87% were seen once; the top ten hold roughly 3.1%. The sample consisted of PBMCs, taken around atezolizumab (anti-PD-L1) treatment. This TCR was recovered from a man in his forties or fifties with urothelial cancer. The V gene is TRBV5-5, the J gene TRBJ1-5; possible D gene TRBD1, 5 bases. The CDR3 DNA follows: TGTGCCAGCAGACCTACTGACAGCCGCAATCAGCCCCAGCATTTT. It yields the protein CASRPTDSRNQPQHF.